This section outlines one T cell receptor (beta chain) sequence together with its context. This entry is derived from a study of STAT5B mutations in CD4+ large granular lymphocyte leukemia. Study information: Healthy donors showed HLA-associated enrichment of the CDR3 'QG' motif.

Clones were sequenced by immunoSEQ multiplex PCR, and TCRdb holds only the in-frame ones, with some missing. The data show fewer than 45,000 clones, with 65% to 90% seen just once and 2% to 3% held by the top ten. The sequence derives from a human donor in good health. The sample was CD4+ T cells from blood buffy coats.

The chain's CDR3 is CASSLGSGILAAEQFF. The CDR3 DNA follows: TGTGCCAGCAGCTTAGGCTCAGGCATCCTGGCGGCTGAGCAGTTCTTC. The rearrangement joins TRBV7-2 to TRBJ2-1, with D unclear. The germline CDR1 and CDR2 sequences are SGHTA and FQGNSA. The V and J ends lost 1 base and 9 bases respectively, with 19 bases between them. This CDR3 spans 16 amino acids.